This TCR beta chain was sequenced during a study of shared clonotypes between healthy human individuals. General study findings and limits: A generally larger estimated richness was seen in naive subsets than in memory subsets. Sampling was confined to blood; repertoires within tissues likely differ. In having few donors, the study represented limited genetic and exposure-history diversity.

V was pared by 6 bases and J by 5 bases, with 8 bases of the junction left unmatched. The germline gives CDR1 MNHEY, CDR2 SVGAGI. The CDR3 is 15 residues long. Produced via immunoSEQ multiplex PCR; TCRdb's table is partial and in-frame only. The data contain over 1.5 million clones, under 99% of them singletons. Subsets obtained from CD4+ cells comprised CD45RA+ naive and CD45RA-negative memory cells. In regard to this clone: Its target is unknown.

Sequenced: naive CD4+ T cells sorted from blood. As for subset: CD45RA+ positively selected. This TCR was sampled from a man aged 30 to 39 in good health. The chain is built from TRBV6-5 and TRBJ1-5; TRBD1 agrees at 9 bases. The CDR3 coding sequence is TGTGCCAGCAGCCAGGGGACAGGGTGGCATCAGCCCCAGCATTTT. This translates into CASSQGTGWHQPQHF.